The present T cell receptor beta chain was sequenced within a study of early stage breast cancer tumors. TCRdb's copy holds only in-frame clones and misses some; the assay was immunoSEQ multiplex PCR. The sample lists tens of thousands of clones, about two thirds occurring once. Germline V CDR1 and CDR2: SGDLS, YYNGEE. The V and J ends lost 2 bases and 7 bases, in that order; junction bases with no gene match: 5. The CDR3 totals 15 residues. A remark on this clone: Its matching antigen is unknown.

Study results and limitations: Compared with adjacent normal breast tissue, tumors showed roughly 2.4-fold greater T cell density and higher clonality. Enriched TCRB sequences shared across patients were mostly commonly generated sequences.

Sequencing was done on a sample of blood. The sequence derives from a person aged 50-59 years with breast cancer. V gene TRBV9 combines with J gene TRBJ1-6, with 8 bases fitting TRBD1. The CDR3 spells CASSVSTGGNSPLHF. The CDR3 nucleotides read TGTGCCAGCAGCGTGTCTACAGGGGGGAATTCACCCCTCCACTTT.